These 5 T cell receptor beta chains share one sample of origin, sequenced in a study of T cell changes during pregnancy in multiple sclerosis. The data were produced by immunoSEQ multiplex PCR, yet TCRdb's version contains in-frame clones alone and is incomplete. The sample holds tens of thousands of clones, 70% to 90% seen once. The sample consisted of CD4+ T cells from peripheral blood mononuclear cells, taken after pregnancy. The receptors stem from a female donor with multiple sclerosis, enrolled in a pregnancy study.

This rearrangement joins TRBV7-9 to TRBJ1-2; maybe TRBD1 (6 bases). This CDR3 contains 16 residues. V was clipped by 1 base and J by 4 bases, with 16 bases between them. Germline CDR1 is SEHNR and CDR2 is FQNEAQ (reference sequence). The CDR3 protein is CASSLVRAAGAYGYTF. The CDR3 nucleotides are TGTGCCAGCAGCTTAGTTAGGGCCGCAGGGGCCTATGGCTACACCTTC.

The chain has TRBV6-4 and TRBJ1-3; 7 bases match TRBD1. With 6 bases clipped from V and 4 bases from J, the junction kept 18 bases outside the gene matches. CDR3 length equals 18 residues. Germline lookup yields CDR1 MRHNA and CDR2 SNTAGT. The CDR3 here is CASRRRTFRGEKGNTIYF. CDR3 sequence (DNA): TGTGCCAGCAGACGACGGACCTTCAGGGGGGAGAAGGGAAACACCATATATTTT.

This clone was seen a handful of times. The gene calls are TRBV19 and TRBJ1-3; 7 bases are a match to TRBD1. The CDR3 runs 14 residues. The ends lost 6 bases at V and 0 bases at J; junction bases unmatched: 2. Germline V lookup: CDR1 LNHDA, CDR2 SQIVND (reference sequence). CDR3 bases: TGTGCCAGTAGGGGACAGAACTCTGGAAACACCATATATTTT. Its translation is CASRGQNSGNTIYF.

This rearrangement joins TRBV5-1 to TRBJ2-3; 11 bases agree with TRBD1. CDR1 is SGHRS, CDR2 YFSETQ, per germline. The CDR3 loop spans 16 amino acids. Trimming took 3 bases from V and 7 from J; bases not matched to a gene: 10. The CDR3 here is CASSSRTGGPINTQYF. CDR3 DNA: TGCGCCAGCAGCTCGCGGACAGGGGGCCCGATTAATACGCAGTATTTT.

The V call is TRBV7-9, the J call TRBJ1-2, with unresolved D. The V end was cut by 3 bases, the J end by 4 bases, with 12 bases between. The CDR3 extends over 14 amino acids. Germline V gives CDR1 SEHNR, CDR2 FQNEAQ (reference sequence). The CDR3 loop is CASSFLDAIYGYTF. Here the CDR3 DNA reads TGTGCCAGCAGCTTTTTAGATGCTATCTATGGCTACACCTTC.